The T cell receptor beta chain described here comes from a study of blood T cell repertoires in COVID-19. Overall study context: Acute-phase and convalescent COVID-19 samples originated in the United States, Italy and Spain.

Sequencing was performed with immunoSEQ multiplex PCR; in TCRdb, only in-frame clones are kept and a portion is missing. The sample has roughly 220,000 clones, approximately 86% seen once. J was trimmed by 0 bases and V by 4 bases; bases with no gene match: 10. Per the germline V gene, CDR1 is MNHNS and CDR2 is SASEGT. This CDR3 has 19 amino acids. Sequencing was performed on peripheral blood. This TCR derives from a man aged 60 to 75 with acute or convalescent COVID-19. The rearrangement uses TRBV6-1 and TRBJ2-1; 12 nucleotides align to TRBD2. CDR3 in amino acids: CASSGPLAGGDSSYNEQFF. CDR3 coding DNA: TGTGCCAGCAGTGGGCCACTAGCGGGGGGCGACAGCTCCTACAATGAGCAGTTCTTC.